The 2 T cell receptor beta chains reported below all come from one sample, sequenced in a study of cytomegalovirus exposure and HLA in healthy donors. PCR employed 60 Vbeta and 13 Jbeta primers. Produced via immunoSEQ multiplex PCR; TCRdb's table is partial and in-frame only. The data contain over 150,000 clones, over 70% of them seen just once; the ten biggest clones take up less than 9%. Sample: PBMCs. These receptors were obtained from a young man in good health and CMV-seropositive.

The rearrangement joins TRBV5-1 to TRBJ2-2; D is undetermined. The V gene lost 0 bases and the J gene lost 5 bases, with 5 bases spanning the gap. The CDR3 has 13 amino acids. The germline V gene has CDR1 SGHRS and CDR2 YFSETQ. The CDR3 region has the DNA TGCGCCAGCAGCTTGGAAGCTACCGGGGAGCTGTTTTTT. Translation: CASSLEATGELFF.

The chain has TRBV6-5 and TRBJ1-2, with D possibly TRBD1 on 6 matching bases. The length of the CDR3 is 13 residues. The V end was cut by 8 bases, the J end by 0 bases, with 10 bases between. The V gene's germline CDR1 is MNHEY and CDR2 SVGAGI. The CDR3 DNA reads TGTGCCAGCGGACGGACAGCTAACTATGGCTACACCTTC. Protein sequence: CASGRTANYGYTF.